This T cell receptor beta chain was sequenced during a study of blood T cell repertoires in COVID-19. Sequencing was performed with immunoSEQ multiplex PCR; in TCRdb, only in-frame clones are kept and a portion is missing. The sample has 290,000 or so clones, 75% to 90% seen once. Note on this clone: In the same sample, other DNA sequences code for this CDR3.

Deletions cut 2 bases from V and 3 bases from J, with 5 bases between. Germline V gene lookup returns CDR1 MNHEY and CDR2 SMNVEV (reference sequence). CDR3 length: 13 residues. J is TRBJ2-4 and V is TRBV27; D remains unclear. The TCR originated in a man aged 18-30 years with active or convalescent COVID-19. Sequencing was done on a sample of peripheral blood. CDR3 bases: TGTGCCAGCAGTTTAGGCGGCAAAAACATTCAGTACTTC. Residues: CASSLGGKNIQYF.